This T cell receptor (beta chain) came from a study of shared clonotypes between healthy human individuals (TCRdb year 2020). For the study in its entirety: A few men and two women, aged 18 to 49 years, made up the cohort. For each donor, CD4 naive and CD4 memory were each given three plates, CD8 naive was given two plates, and CD8 memory was given one plate. To estimate repertoire size and how much clonotype sharing occurs between individuals, the study deeply sequenced the blood TCR repertoires of 5 or 6 healthy adults. To increase sequencing depth and limit assay-specific biases, TCR repertoire library preparation and sequencing were carried out by different laboratories using diverse techniques. Per donor, leukapheresis produced somewhere between about 0.8 and 9.5 billion PBMCs. General study outcomes and caveats: Because the study included only a small number of donors, the genetic and exposure-history diversity represented was limited. Even with the large sequencing depth, rarefaction of the sorted-subset datasets indicated that sequencing was incomplete. Sampling was restricted to blood, and TCR repertoires in tissue are likely to differ from TCR repertoires in blood. Pairwise subsampling led to the expectation that sequencing depth would affect the degree of clonotype sharing among donors. Compared with non-shared clonotypes, the clonotypes found in all four sorted-subset donors had higher generation probabilities. About 5% of naive CD4, 3.5% of naive CD8, around 2.3% of memory CD4, and approximately 0.39% of memory CD8 clonotypes were shared across several donors. Naive subsets generally had larger estimated clonotype richness than memory subsets.

Regarding this clone: This receptor's antigen is unknown. No quality values exist for individual bases; no much larger clone is one base distant.

V loses 5 bases, J loses 2 bases, and the germline ends lie 21 bases apart. Including cysteine and phenylalanine, the CDR3 has 17 amino acids. The sequence is cut down to CDR3 DNA, 51 bases in frame from base 1. CDR1 SGHVS and CDR2 FQNEAQ are derived from the germline V gene. TCR CDR3 regions were amplified from genomic DNA by multiplex PCR using the deep immunoSEQ assay. For each cell subset, the extracted genomic DNA was distributed evenly across all wells of several immunoSEQ 96-well plates, and each plate served as one replicate. For sorted subsets, about 200 ng genomic DNA, equal to 30,000 to 35,000 T cell genomes, was loaded into each replicate PCR. The purified libraries were quantified using a Qubit 3.0 fluorometer, sized with a Bioanalyzer 2100, and then quantified again using the KAPA Library Quantification kit. Each immunoSEQ 96-well plate was sequenced on its own single-read 150-cycle Illumina NextSeq 550 flow cell. Turning to the authors' computational methods: The immunoSEQ output contained only junctional sequences without quality scores, so filtering could not match that applied to full-length reads. To assign V/J genes and CDR3, sequences were annotated against IMGT germline references using PyIR, a Python wrapper for IgBLAST v1.9. Reads were filtered out if the reads had weak V/J assignments (E-value above 1e-6), no CDR3, stop codons, out-of-frame junctions, or ambiguous translated residues. V3J clonotypes were defined as sequences sharing an identical inferred V gene, J gene, and CDR3 amino acid sequence. The percentage overlap between two repertoires was calculated by dividing the number of shared unique clonotypes by the size of the smaller repertoire. Richness of each repertoire was evaluated using RTK rarefaction, the Chao1 estimator, and Recon v2.1 estimates of unobserved clonotypes. Generation probabilities were computed with OLGA for all TCRbeta clonotypes obtained by the gDNA method from several donors. TCRdb provides this immuneACCESS table in a form limited to in-frame rearrangements. Some clones are lacking; in checked studies, under half of them reflect an unresolved V gene, and why the rest are absent is not known. That table gives V, J and clone size, and the DNA gave D and trimming. The sample yields 1,400,000 or so clones; roughly 98.5% were counted once. In total, the top ten clones hold about 0.35% of the sample.

Donors were healthy HIV-negative adults with no recently reported acute infections or vaccinations. All donors were Caucasian adults living in Nashville, Tennessee, USA. CD4+ T cells were enriched through magnetic negative selection, after which naive cells were positively selected on CD45RA and the remaining negative fraction served as the memory subset. After blood collection by leukapheresis, PBMCs were isolated using Ficoll-Histopaque density gradient centrifugation and then cryopreserved in the vapor phase of liquid nitrogen. Analytical flow cytometry was used to check the purity and quantity of each magnetically sorted T cell population. Genomic DNA was isolated from every sorted fraction and measured by UV absorbance on a Nanodrop 2000c.

The chain is encoded by TRBV7-8 joined to TRBJ1-1, and the D gene may be TRBD1, 5 bases matching. The sequence derives from a man younger than 45 in good health. The sequenced sample consisted of naive CD4+ T cells sorted from blood. Explained via the paper, the cell subset or site label denotes: CD45RA+ positively selected. This receptor carries the CDR3 CASSPGVRDVFNTEAFF. The bases are TGTGCCAGCAGCCCTGGGGTCAGGGATGTTTTTAACACTGAAGCTTTCTTT. With all but the CDR3 taken from the reference TRBV7-8 and TRBJ1-1 genes, the full variable domain is: GAGVSQSPRYKVAKRGQDVALRCDPISGHVSLFWYQQALGQGPEFLTYFQNEAQLDKSGLPSDRFFAERPEGSVSTLKIQRTQQEDSAVYLCASSPGVRDVFNTEAFFGQGTRLTVV.